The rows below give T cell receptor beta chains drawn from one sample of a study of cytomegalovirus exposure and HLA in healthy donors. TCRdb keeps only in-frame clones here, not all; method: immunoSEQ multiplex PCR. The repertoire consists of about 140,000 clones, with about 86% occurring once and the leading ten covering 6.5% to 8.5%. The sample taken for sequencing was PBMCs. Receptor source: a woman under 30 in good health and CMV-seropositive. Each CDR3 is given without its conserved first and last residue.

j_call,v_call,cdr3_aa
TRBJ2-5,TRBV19,ASSISTGRRETQY
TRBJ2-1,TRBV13,ASSPRVPTDNEQF
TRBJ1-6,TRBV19,ASSNILGNSPLH
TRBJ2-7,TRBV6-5,ASRATLAGGYEQY
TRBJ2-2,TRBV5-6,ASSLRQLSNTGELF
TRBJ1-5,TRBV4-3,ASSQTGSHQPQH
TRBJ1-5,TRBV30,AWSLRGNQPQH
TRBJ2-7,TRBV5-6,ASSFWDREYEQY
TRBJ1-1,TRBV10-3,AITSPGNTEAF
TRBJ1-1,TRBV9,ASSVAVNTEAF
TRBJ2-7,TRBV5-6,ASSFGTSVYEQY
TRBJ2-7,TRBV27,AAKGDSYEQY
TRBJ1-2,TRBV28,ASSQHDYYGYT
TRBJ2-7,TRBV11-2,ASSTDGGRTSYEQY
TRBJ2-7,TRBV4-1,ASSPQGIRGRYEQY
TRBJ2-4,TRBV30,AWSVQGGNIQY
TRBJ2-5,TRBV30,AWSRGETQY
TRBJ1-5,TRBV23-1,ASSPWDRGSNQPQH
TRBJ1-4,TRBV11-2,ASSLAPGGHEKLF
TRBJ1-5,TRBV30,AWSVRGGWEPQH
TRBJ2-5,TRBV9,ASSVGTSVSQETQY
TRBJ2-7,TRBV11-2,ASSLDRAGGHEQY
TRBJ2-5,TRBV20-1,SVARGLTQY
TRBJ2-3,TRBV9,ASSPLGSGSTDTQY
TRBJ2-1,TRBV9,ASSVTTTHYNEQF
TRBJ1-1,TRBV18,ASSSGKNTEAF
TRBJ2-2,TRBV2,ASINQGIGELF
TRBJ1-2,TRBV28,ASSLGDIANYGYT
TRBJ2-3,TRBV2,ASRPGLAGEGGTQY
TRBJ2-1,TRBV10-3,AISGTSGNEQF
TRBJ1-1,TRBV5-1,ASRGDRGGVTEAF
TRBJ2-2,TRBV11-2,ASSLRYSNTGELF
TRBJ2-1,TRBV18,ASSPPADRGHEQF
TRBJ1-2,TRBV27,ASSYGVGYGYT
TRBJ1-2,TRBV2,ASGPDHLGQV
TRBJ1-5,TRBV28,ASKKGGYIYQPQH
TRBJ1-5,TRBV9,ASSYGQGDQPQH
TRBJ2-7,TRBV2,ASSAGQGGYEQY
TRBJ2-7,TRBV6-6,ASSYSTYEQY
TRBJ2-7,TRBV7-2,ASSLALRTSGRSYEQY
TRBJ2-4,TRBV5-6,ASSLLEGGKNIQY
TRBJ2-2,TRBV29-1,SARDRLNTGELF
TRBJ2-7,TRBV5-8,ASSPGQLSSYEQY
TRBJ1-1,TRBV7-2,ASSRRTGTGSTEAF
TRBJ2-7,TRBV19,ASSMFGSTYEQY
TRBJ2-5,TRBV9,ASSGTSGTRQETQY
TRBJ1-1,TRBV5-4,ASSLGGTGEAF
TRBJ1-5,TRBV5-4,ASSLGGGNNQPQH
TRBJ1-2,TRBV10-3,AISDGQERFSGGYT
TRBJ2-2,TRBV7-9,ASSIGSDTGELF